This T cell receptor (beta chain) is drawn from a study of regulatory T cells in long-lasting Graves disease. Study-wide points: Favored usage of TRBV28, TRBJ1-2 and TRBJ2-5 was recorded in persistent disease.

Time point defined: newly diagnosed GD, antithyroid drugs for less than 3 months. The authors made the TCR library using RNA they extracted from PBMCs. Assembly of TCR beta libraries relied on iRepertoire HTBI primers together with Arm-PCR of CDR3 regions. TCRdb reprocessed the multiplex PCR reads with MiXCR, giving one entry per CDR3 protein. Found here are 550,000 to 650,000 distinct CDR3 sequences, 15% to 20% of them singletons; the top ten hold around 12%. Trimming removed 4 bases from V and 9 bases from J; junction bases left unmatched: 14. CDR3 length equals 16 residues. Germline CDR1 is SGHTA and CDR2 is FQGNSA. Concerning this clonotype: The antigen is unknown.

Separately, the same data were catalogued under a study of T cells in Graves' hyperthyroidism and ophthalmopathy.

This specimen was peripheral blood mononuclear cells (PBMCs), taken at new diagnosis, from a patient treated with antithyroid drugs. This receptor was identified in a man between 18 and 35 years old with Graves disease. The chain joins TRBV7-2 to TRBJ1-1, with 10 positions matching TRBD1. CDR3 amino acids: CASSSGTGVRFSKAFF. The CDR3 DNA reads TGTGCCAGCAGCTCGGGGACAGGGGTCCGATTCAGTAAAGCTTTCTTT.